This T cell receptor (beta chain) was observed in a study of type 1 and type 2 diabetes patients. A note on this clonotype: What it binds is not known.

Genomic DNA was the PCR template. Multiplex PCR with 30 forward and 13 reverse primers amplified the TCR beta CDR3. TCRdb re-derived calls from the multiplex PCR reads in MiXCR, one entry per CDR3 protein. The sample has 250,000 or so distinct CDR3 sequences; more than 40% are singletons. Study observations and caveats: Highly-expanded CD4+ clones were few in type 2 diabetes, median one, 3.9% of reads.

CDR3 length: 14 amino acids. V shed 1 base and J shed 6 bases, with 12 bases lying between them. Germline V gene lookup returns CDR1 LNHDA and CDR2 SQIVND (reference sequence). The rearrangement uses TRBV19 and TRBJ1-2; no definite D call. This receptor was obtained from a man in his late teens or twenties with type 2 diabetes. Sequences were obtained from peripheral blood mononuclear cells (PBMCs). CDR3 in amino acids: CASSIVWTSNGYTF. Here the CDR3 DNA reads TGTGCCAGTAGTATAGTCTGGACGTCTAATGGCTACACCTTC. The full variable domain, its missing parts supplied by reference TRBV19 and TRBJ1-2, is DGGITQSPKYLFRKEGQNVTLSCEQNLNHDAMYWYRQDPGQGLRLIYYSQIVNDFQKGDIAEGYSVSREKKESFPLTVTSAQKNPTAFYLCASSIVWTSNGYTFGSGTRLTVV.